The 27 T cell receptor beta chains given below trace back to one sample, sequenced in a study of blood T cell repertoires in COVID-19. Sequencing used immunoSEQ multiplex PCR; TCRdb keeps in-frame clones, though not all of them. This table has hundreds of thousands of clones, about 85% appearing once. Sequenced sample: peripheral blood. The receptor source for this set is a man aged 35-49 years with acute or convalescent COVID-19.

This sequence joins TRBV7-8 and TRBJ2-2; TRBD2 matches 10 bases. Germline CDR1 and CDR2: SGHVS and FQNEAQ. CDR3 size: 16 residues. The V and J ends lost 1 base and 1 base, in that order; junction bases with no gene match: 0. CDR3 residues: CASSLGLAGNTGELFF. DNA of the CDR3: TGTGCCAGCAGCTTAGGACTAGCGGGGAACACCGGGGAGCTGTTTTTT.

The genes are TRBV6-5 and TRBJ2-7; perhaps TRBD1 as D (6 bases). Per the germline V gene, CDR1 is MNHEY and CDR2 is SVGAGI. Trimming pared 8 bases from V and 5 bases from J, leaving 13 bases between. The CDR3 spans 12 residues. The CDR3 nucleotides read TGTGCCAGCCACAGGGTCGGCCACGAGCAGTACTTC. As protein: CASHRVGHEQYF.

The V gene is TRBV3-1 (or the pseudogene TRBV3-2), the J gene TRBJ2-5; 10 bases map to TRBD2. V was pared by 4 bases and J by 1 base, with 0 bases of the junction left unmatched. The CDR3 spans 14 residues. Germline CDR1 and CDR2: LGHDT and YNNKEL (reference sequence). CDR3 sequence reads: CASSRTSGQETQYF. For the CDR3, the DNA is TGTGCCAGCAGCCGGACTAGCGGCCAAGAGACCCAGTACTTC.

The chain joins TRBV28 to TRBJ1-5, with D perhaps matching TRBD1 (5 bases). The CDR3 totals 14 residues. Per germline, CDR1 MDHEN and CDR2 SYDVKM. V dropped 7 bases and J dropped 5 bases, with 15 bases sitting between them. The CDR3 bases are TGTGCCAGCATCACTGGAGGGGAAGATCAGCCCCAGCATTTT. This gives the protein CASITGGEDQPQHF.

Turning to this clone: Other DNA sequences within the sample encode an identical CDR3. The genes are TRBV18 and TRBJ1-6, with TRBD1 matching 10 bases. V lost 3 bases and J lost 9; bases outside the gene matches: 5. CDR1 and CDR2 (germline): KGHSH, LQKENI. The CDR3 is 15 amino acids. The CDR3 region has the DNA TGTGCCAGCTCACCTCCGGGACAGGGGATTTCACCCCTCCACTTT. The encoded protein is CASSPPGQGISPLHF.

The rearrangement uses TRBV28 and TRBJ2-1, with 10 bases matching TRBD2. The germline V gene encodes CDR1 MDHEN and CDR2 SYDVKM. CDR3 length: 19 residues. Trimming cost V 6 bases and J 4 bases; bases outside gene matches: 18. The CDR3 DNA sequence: TGTGCCAGCAGCCCGTTCGGACTAGCGGCCCGCCGCGGATACAATGAGCAGTTCTTC. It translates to CASSPFGLAARRGYNEQFF. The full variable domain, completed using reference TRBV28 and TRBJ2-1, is DVKVTQSSRYLVKRTGEKVFLECVQDMDHENMFWYRQDPGLGLRLIYFSYDVKMKEKGDIPEGYSVSREKKERFSLILESASTNQTSMYLCASSPFGLAARRGYNEQFFGPGTRLTVL.

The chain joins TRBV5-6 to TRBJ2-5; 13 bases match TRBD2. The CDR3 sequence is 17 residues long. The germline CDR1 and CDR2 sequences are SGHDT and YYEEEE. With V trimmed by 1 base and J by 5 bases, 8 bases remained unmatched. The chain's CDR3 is CASSLTSGGAGFETQYF. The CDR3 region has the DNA TGTGCCAGCAGCTTGACTAGCGGGGGGGCCGGGTTTGAGACCCAGTACTTC.

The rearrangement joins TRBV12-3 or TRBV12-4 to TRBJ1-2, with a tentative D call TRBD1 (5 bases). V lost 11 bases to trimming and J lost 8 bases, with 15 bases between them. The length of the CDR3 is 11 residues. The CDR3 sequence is CASGRGWGYTF. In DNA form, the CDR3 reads TGTGCCTCCGGAAGGGGCTGGGGCTACACCTTC.

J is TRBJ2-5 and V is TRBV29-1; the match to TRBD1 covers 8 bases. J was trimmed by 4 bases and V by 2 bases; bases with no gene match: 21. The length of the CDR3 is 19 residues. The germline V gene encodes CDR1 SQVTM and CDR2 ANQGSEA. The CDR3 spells CSVERPDRAAFPGVETQYF. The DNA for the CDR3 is TGCAGCGTTGAACGCCCGGACAGGGCTGCCTTCCCCGGTGTAGAGACCCAGTACTTC.

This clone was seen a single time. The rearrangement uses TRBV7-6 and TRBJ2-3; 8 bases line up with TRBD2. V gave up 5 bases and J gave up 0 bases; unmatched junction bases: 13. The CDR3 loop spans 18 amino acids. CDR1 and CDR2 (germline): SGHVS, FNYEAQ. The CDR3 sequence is CASSPFATSGTSTDTQYF. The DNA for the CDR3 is TGTGCCAGCAGCCCGTTCGCCACTAGCGGCACTAGCACAGATACGCAGTATTTT.

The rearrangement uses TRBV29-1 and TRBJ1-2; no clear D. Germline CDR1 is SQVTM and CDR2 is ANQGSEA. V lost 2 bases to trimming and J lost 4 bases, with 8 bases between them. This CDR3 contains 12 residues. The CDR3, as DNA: TGCAGCGTTGAAAGACTAGGCTATGGCTACACCTTC. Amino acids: CSVERLGYGYTF.

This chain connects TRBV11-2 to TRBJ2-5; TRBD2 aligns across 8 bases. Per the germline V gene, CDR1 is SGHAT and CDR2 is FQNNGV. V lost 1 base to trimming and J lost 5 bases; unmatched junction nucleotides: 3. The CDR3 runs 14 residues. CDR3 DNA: TGTGCCAGCAGCTTAGCGGGAGGGGGGGAGACCCAGTACTTC. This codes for CASSLAGGGETQYF.

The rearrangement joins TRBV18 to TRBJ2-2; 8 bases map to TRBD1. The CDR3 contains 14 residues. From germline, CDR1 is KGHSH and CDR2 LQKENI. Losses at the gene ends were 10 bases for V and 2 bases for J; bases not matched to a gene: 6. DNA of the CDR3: TGTGCCACCCCGGGACAGGTTAACACCGGGGAGCTGTTTTTT. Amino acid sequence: CATPGQVNTGELFF.

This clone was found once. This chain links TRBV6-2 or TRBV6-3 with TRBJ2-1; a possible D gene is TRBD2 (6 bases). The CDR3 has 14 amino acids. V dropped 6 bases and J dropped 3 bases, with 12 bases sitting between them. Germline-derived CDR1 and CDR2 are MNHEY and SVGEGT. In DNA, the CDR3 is TGTGCCAGCAGCCCGGGAGTATTCTACAATGAGCAGTTCTTC. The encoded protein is CASSPGVFYNEQFF.

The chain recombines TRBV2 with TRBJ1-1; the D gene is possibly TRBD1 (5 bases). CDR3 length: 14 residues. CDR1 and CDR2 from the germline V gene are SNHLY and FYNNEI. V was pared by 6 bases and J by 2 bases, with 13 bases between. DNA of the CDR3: TGTGCCAGCAGGGCGGGGGGACCTAACACTGAAGCTTTCTTT. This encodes CASRAGGPNTEAFF.

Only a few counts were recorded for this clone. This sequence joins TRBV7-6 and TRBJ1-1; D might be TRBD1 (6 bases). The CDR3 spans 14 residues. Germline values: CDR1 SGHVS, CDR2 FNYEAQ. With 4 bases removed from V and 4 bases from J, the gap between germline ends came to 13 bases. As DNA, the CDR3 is TGTGCCAGCAGCTCACAGGGAGGGGGCACTGAAGCTTTCTTT. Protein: CASSSQGGGTEAFF. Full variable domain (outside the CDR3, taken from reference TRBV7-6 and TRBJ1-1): GAGVSQSPRYKVTKRGQDVALRCDPISGHVSLYWYRQALGQGPEFLTYFNYEAQQDKSGLPNDRFSAERPEGSISTLTIQRTEQRDSAMYRCASSSQGGGTEAFFGQGTRLTVV.

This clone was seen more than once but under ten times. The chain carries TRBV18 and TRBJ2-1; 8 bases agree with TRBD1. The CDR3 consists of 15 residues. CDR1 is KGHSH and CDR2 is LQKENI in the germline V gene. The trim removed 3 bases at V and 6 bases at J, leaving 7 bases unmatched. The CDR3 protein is CASSPGQGELNEQFF. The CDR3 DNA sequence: TGTGCCAGCTCACCTGGACAGGGCGAACTCAATGAGCAGTTCTTC.

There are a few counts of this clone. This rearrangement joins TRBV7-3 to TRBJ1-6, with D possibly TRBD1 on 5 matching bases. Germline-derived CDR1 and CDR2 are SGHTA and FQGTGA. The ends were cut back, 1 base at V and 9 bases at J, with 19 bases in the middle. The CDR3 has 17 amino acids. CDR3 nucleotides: TGTGCCAGCAGCTTAAAAGGGGCCCGAGGAGCTTGTTCACCCCTCCACTTT. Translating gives CASSLKGARGACSPLHF.

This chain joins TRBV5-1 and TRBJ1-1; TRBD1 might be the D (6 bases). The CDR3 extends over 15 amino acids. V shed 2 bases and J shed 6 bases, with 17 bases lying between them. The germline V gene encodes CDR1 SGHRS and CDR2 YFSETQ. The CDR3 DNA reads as TGCGCCAGCAGCTTCCAAACAGGGAAAGGCGCTGAAGCTTTCTTT. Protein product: CASSFQTGKGAEAFF.

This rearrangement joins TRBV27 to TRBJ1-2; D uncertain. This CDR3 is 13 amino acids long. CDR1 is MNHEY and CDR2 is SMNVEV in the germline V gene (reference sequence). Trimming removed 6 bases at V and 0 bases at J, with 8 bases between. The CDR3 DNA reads TGTGCCAGCAGGGAGAGTACTAACTATGGCTACACCTTC. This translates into CASRESTNYGYTF.

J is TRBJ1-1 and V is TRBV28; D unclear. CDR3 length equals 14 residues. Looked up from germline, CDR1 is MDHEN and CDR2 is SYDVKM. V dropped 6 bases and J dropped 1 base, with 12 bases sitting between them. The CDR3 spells CASSTASANTEAFF. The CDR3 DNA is TGTGCCAGCAGCACAGCTTCTGCGAACACTGAAGCTTTCTTT.

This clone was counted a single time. The CDR3 is CASSLGGVSYNEQFF. As DNA, the CDR3 is TGTGCCAGCAGCTTGGGGGGGGTCTCCTACAATGAGCAGTTCTTC. The rearrangement uses TRBV5-4 and TRBJ2-1, with a tentative D call TRBD2 (6 bases). This CDR3 region has 15 residues. V dropped 0 bases and J dropped 0 bases, with 7 bases sitting between them. CDR1 is SGHNT and CDR2 is YYREEE in the germline V gene (reference sequence).

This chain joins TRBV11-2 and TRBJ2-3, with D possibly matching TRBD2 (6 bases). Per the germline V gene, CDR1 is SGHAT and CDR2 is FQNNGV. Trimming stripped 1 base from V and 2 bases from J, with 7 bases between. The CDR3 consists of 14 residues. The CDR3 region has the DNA TGTGCCAGCAGCTTAGTGGACTACACAGATACGCAGTATTTT. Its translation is CASSLVDYTDTQYF.

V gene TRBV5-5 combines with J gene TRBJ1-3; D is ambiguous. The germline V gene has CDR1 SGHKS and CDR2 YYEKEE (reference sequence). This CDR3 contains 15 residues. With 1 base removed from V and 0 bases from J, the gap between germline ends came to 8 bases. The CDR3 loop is CASSLSIDSGNTIYF. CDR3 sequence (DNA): TGTGCCAGCAGCTTGTCGATAGACTCTGGAAACACCATATATTTT.

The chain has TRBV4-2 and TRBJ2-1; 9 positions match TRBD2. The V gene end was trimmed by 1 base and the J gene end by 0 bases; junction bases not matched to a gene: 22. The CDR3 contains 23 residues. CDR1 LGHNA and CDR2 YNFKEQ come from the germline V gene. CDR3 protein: CASSQVIGTGTSLFSSSYNEQFF. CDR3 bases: TGTGCCAGCAGCCAAGTAATAGGGACCGGGACTAGCCTCTTTTCGAGCTCCTACAATGAGCAGTTCTTC.

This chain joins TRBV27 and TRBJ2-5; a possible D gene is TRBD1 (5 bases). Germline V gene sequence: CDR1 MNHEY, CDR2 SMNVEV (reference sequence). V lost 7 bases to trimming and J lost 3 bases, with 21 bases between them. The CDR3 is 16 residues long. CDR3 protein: CASNAAGSAPKETQYF. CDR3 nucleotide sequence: TGTGCCAGCAACGCCGCAGGGTCCGCACCAAAAGAGACCCAGTACTTC.

CDR3 sequence (DNA): TGTGCCATCAGTAGTTCTAGCGGGGAACAAGAGACCCAGTACTTC. This codes for CAISSSSGEQETQYF. V gene TRBV10-3 combines with J gene TRBJ2-5, with 9 bases that match TRBD2. Germline lookup yields CDR1 ENHRY and CDR2 SYGVKD. The CDR3 length is 15 residues. The ends lost 5 bases at V and 2 bases at J; junction bases unmatched: 6.